This paragraph reports one T cell receptor (beta chain). Its antigen is not known. The source of the sample is a study of chemoradiotherapy in HPV16-positive cancers. The protocol was immunoSEQ multiplex PCR, while the TCRdb copy is restricted to in-frame clones and leaves out a portion. The table shows 5,000 or so clones, with 85% to 95% occurring only once. Points from the study as a whole: HPV-specific T cells were functionally defined from only two HPV16-positive patients. Non-HPV-specific T cells did not expand in tumors during treatment, whereas candidate HPV-specific clones and E7-related motifs did.

The clonotype was recovered from a human donor with HPV-associated anogenital cancer. This specimen was acquired from a patient who underwent chemoradiotherapy.

CDR3 DNA: TGTGCCAGCAGCCGGGGACGGAACCACTATGGCTACACCTTC. Protein sequence: CASSRGRNHYGYTF. The rearrangement links TRBV28 to TRBJ1-2; D may be TRBD1 (5 bases). CDR3 length: 14 residues. The germline V and J ends were trimmed by 6 bases and 3 bases, with 14 bases remaining between them. Germline V gene sequence: CDR1 MDHEN, CDR2 SYDVKM.